This T cell receptor (beta chain) originates from a study of patients and donors after allogeneic stem cell transplantation. Via MiXCR, TCRdb re-called the RT-PCR reads, giving one row per CDR3 protein. The data contain under 200,000 distinct CDR3 sequences, around 28% of them singletons. Losses at the gene ends were 1 base for V and 2 bases for J; bases not matched to a gene: 9. The V gene's germline CDR1 is MDHEN and CDR2 SYDVKM. The CDR3 is 17 amino acids. This TCR was sampled from a human donor who was either an allogeneic HSCT recipient or a stem cell or donor lymphocyte infusion donor (not recorded which). It is not recorded whose cells these are; they may come from a transplant donor. Sequences were obtained from blood, either unsorted or a sorted T cell fraction (not recorded which). V usage is TRBV28 and J usage is TRBJ2-3; 7 bases agree with TRBD2. The CDR3 nucleotides are TGTGCCAGCAGTTTATTCAGGGTAGCGGGTTTCACAGATACGCAGTATTTT. Its translation is CASSLFRVAGFTDTQYF.